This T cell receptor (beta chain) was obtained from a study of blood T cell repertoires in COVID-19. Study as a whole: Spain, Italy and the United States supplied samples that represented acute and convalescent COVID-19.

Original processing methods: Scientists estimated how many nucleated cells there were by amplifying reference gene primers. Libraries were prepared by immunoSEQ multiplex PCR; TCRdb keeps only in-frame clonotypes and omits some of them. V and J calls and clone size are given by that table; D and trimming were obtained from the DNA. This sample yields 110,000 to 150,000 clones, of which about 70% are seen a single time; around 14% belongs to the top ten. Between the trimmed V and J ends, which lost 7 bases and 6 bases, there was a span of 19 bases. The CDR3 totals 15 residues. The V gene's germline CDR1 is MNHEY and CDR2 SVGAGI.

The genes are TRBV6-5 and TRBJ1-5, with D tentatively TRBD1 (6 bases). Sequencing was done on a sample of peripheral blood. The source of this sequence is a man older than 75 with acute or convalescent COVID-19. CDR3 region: CASTLRGGEGQPQHF. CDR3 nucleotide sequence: TGTGCCAGCACCCTGAGGGGGGGGGAAGGTCAGCCCCAGCATTTT.